A selection of T cell receptor beta chains follows, all from one sample in a study of response to subunit inactivated influenza vaccine. Via MiXCR, TCRdb re-called the RT-PCR reads, giving one row per CDR3 protein. The sample includes just under 550,000 distinct CDR3 sequences, around a quarter seen only once; the top ten take 2.5% to 3%. In addition, the sample was reused for a study of T cells expressing NK-cell markers.

Sample: CD4+ T cells sorted from PBMCs, taken approximately 12 days after vaccination. The receptors stem from a man aged 50-60 years who received an inactivated influenza vaccine. The conserved cysteine and the conserved F or W are not part of the CDR3 here. Fields, in order: D gene, clone size, J gene, V gene, CDR3 protein. D genes are given only for firm matches. Clone size is stated in some rows and not others, as once, few, many or a class when expanded.

D: .
size: few
J: TRBJ1-6
V: TRBV14
CDR3: ASSQGVRDRNNSPLH

D: .
size: few
J: TRBJ2-2
V: TRBV5-1
CDR3: ASSLIAPANTGELF

D: TRBD1
size: .
J: TRBJ2-7
V: TRBV20-1
CDR3: SYDRVGYEQY

D: .
size: .
J: TRBJ1-1
V: TRBV5-4
CDR3: ASSLGASGTEAF

D: TRBD2
size: few
J: TRBJ2-7
V: TRBV28
CDR3: ASSPGGRNSYEQY

D: TRBD2
size: .
J: TRBJ2-1
V: TRBV24-1
CDR3: ATSAYPGLAGSYNEQF

D: .
size: .
J: TRBJ2-3
V: TRBV7-9
CDR3: ASSPSRDNSAQY

D: TRBD2
size: .
J: TRBJ2-3
V: TRBV7-8
CDR3: ASSLLTSGGLNSDTDTQY

D: .
size: .
J: TRBJ2-7
V: TRBV29-1
CDR3: SAGGRGDYEQY

D: .
size: few
J: TRBJ2-7
V: TRBV24-1
CDR3: ATSATPGRGPYEQY

D: .
size: .
J: TRBJ1-1
V: TRBV20-1
CDR3: TTGSVEAF

D: .
size: .
J: TRBJ2-2
V: TRBV14
CDR3: ASSHRSWGENTGELF

D: .
size: few
J: TRBJ1-1
V: TRBV9
CDR3: ASSLGQVGRTEAF

D: TRBD1
size: few
J: TRBJ2-1
V: TRBV4-3
CDR3: ASSQEEYMGDRGSNEQF

D: .
size: once
J: TRBJ1-4
V: TRBV3-1
CDR3: ASSQVRASEKLF

D: .
size: .
J: TRBJ1-2
V: TRBV20-1
CDR3: SARGRLNYGYT

D: TRBD2
size: .
J: TRBJ2-1
V: TRBV12-3/TRBV12-4
CDR3: ASSPTPGLAGGSSYNEQF

D: .
size: .
J: TRBJ2-5
V: TRBV7-2
CDR3: ASSPEGARTQY

D: TRBD2
size: few
J: TRBJ2-1
V: TRBV5-1
CDR3: ATRAGVRNEQF

D: .
size: .
J: TRBJ2-1
V: TRBV5-1
CDR3: ASSLGGRGPYNEQF

D: TRBD2
size: few
J: TRBJ2-2
V: TRBV11-2
CDR3: ASSPSGGAGGYSGELF

D: .
size: .
J: TRBJ2-7
V: TRBV24-1
CDR3: ATSARGGYEQY

D: TRBD1
size: .
J: TRBJ2-5
V: TRBV6-2/TRBV6-3
CDR3: ASSLNRGSQTQY

D: TRBD1
size: few
J: TRBJ1-5
V: TRBV12-3/TRBV12-4
CDR3: ASSGDRINQPQH

D: .
size: few
J: TRBJ1-2
V: TRBV12-3/TRBV12-4
CDR3: ASSQTPRGYT

D: .
size: many
J: TRBJ1-1
V: TRBV4-2
CDR3: ASSQESGTSANTEAF

D: .
size: few
J: TRBJ2-5
V: TRBV29-1
CDR3: SVFLIQETQY

D: TRBD1
size: .
J: TRBJ2-5
V: TRBV7-2
CDR3: ASSSGGWETQY

D: .
size: many
J: TRBJ2-7
V: TRBV4-1
CDR3: ASSQEIGTQKNYEQY

D: TRBD2
size: .
J: TRBJ2-1
V: TRBV27
CDR3: ASSLSLGVAGEAFNEQF

D: TRBD2
size: few
J: TRBJ2-1
V: TRBV5-1
CDR3: ASSLVGSTSGSLREQF

D: .
size: .
J: TRBJ1-1
V: TRBV28
CDR3: ASSEQVLNTEAF

D: TRBD1
size: .
J: TRBJ1-1
V: TRBV27
CDR3: ASSFLDRGGRTEAF

D: TRBD1
size: once
J: TRBJ2-1
V: TRBV4-1
CDR3: ASSPSDRVRNEQF

D: TRBD1
size: .
J: TRBJ2-7
V: TRBV20-1
CDR3: SARSQGARYEQY

D: TRBD2
size: many
J: TRBJ2-7
V: TRBV11-2
CDR3: ASSKTSGFSYEQY

D: TRBD2
size: few
J: TRBJ2-1
V: TRBV7-2
CDR3: ASSLVSSGIRNEQF

D: .
size: .
J: TRBJ2-7
V: TRBV7-9
CDR3: ASSRRTVGNYEQY

D: .
size: .
J: TRBJ1-6
V: TRBV30
CDR3: AWGGQINSPLH

D: TRBD1
size: few
J: TRBJ1-2
V: TRBV6-1
CDR3: ASSPTRQQGANYGYT

D: .
size: many
J: TRBJ2-5
V: TRBV29-1
CDR3: SAGEETQY

D: TRBD1
size: few
J: TRBJ2-7
V: TRBV7-6
CDR3: ASSLGGQGNTYEQY

D: .
size: few
J: TRBJ2-7
V: TRBV28
CDR3: ASSPGPITWDTIPEQY

D: TRBD1
size: .
J: TRBJ1-1
V: TRBV11-2
CDR3: ASSPEGARPEAF

D: .
size: few
J: TRBJ1-2
V: TRBV12-3/TRBV12-4
CDR3: ASSSDGLYGYT

D: .
size: few
J: TRBJ1-2
V: TRBV7-2
CDR3: ASSFTRSYGYT

D: .
size: many
J: TRBJ1-4
V: TRBV3-1
CDR3: ASTQGEGPGEKLF

D: .
size: .
J: TRBJ1-4
V: TRBV20-1
CDR3: SARDGTLGEKLF

D: TRBD1
size: .
J: TRBJ1-6
V: TRBV11-2
CDR3: ASSLEVGRGHNSPLH

D: TRBD2
size: .
J: TRBJ2-1
V: TRBV6-1
CDR3: ASRSARTSDYNEQF

D: .
size: few
J: TRBJ1-4
V: TRBV11-3
CDR3: ASSLDRGGVF

D: TRBD1
size: .
J: TRBJ1-6
V: TRBV5-4
CDR3: ASSRSGQSLNSPLH

D: .
size: .
J: TRBJ2-5
V: TRBV6-1
CDR3: ASSEVGETQY

D: .
size: .
J: TRBJ2-3
V: TRBV29-1
CDR3: SAHVGAIDTQY

D: .
size: .
J: TRBJ1-3
V: TRBV6-5
CDR3: ASSYSDSGNTIY

D: TRBD1
size: .
J: TRBJ2-2
V: TRBV6-1
CDR3: ASNPAQGAAGELF

D: TRBD1
size: .
J: TRBJ2-7
V: TRBV6-2/TRBV6-3
CDR3: ASEEDRGSYEQY

D: TRBD2
size: .
J: TRBJ2-7
V: TRBV5-5
CDR3: ASSQASGRYEQY

D: TRBD2
size: .
J: TRBJ2-2
V: TRBV20-1
CDR3: SAANSGKGTGELF